This T cell receptor beta chain was identified in a study of pediatric ulcerative colitis. TCRdb's table, derived via immunoSEQ multiplex PCR, lists solely in-frame clones and lacks some. The repertoire has tens of thousands of clones, more than 60% of them found once; the top ten carry under 4%. Rectal tissue came from one to two pinch biopsies taken at colonoscopy. Regarding the study as a whole: Repertoires came from total lymphocyte DNA, not specific subsets.

Comments on this clone: Its cognate antigen is unknown.

The sequenced material came from gut tissue. The sequence was collected from a girl aged 10 to 17 with moderate ulcerative colitis.

CDR3 coding DNA: TGTGCCAGCAGTTTTATGGGTTCGGCCAAAAACATTCAGTACTTC. This gives the protein CASSFMGSAKNIQYF. The chain employs TRBV28 and TRBJ2-4; D is undetermined. Trimming shortened V by 3 bases and J by 1 base, and 10 bases separated the two germline ends. Per germline, CDR1 MDHEN and CDR2 SYDVKM. The length of the CDR3 is 15 residues.